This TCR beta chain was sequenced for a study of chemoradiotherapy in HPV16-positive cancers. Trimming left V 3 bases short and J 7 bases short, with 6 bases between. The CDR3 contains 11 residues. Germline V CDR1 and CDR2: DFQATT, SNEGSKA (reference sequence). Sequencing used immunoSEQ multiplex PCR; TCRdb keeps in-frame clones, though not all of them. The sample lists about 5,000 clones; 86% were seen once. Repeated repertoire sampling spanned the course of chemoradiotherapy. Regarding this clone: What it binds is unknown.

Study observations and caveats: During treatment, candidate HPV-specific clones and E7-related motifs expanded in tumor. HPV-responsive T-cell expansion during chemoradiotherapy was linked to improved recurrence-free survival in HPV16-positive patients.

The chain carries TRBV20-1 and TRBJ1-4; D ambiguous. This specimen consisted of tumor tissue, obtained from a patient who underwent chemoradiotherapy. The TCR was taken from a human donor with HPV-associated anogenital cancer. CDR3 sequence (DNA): TGCAGTGCTAGGGACGTTGAAAAACTGTTTTTT. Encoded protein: CSARDVEKLFF.